Below, 26 T cell receptor beta chains from the same sample are listed, as sequenced in a study of T cell repertoires in cytomegalovirus infection. TCRdb ran MiXCR on the reads and lists one entry per CDR3 protein. This table has 65,000 to 90,000 distinct CDR3 sequences, 3% to 4.5% appearing once. Sequencing used PBMCs. Receptor source: a human donor in good health (CMV status not recorded). Some clones in this sample may be carry-over from other donors' samples.

This clonotype was detected ten times or more. This chain links TRBV5-1 with TRBJ1-2; 9 bases match TRBD1. V was pared by 3 bases and J by 2 bases, with 8 bases of the junction left unmatched. The CDR3 spans 16 residues. The germline gives CDR1 SGHRS, CDR2 YFSETQ. CDR3 coding DNA: TGCGCCAGCAGCTCCCAAACAGGGGGCGCGAACTATGGCTACACCTTC. It encodes CASSSQTGGANYGYTF. The complete variable domain, with remaining parts taken from reference TRBV5-1 and TRBJ1-2, reads KAGVTQTPRYLIKTRGQQVTLSCSPISGHRSVSWYQQTPGQGLQFLFEYFSETQRNKGNFPGRFSGRQFSNSRSEMNVSTLELGDSALYLCASSSQTGGANYGYTFGSGTRLTVV.

Ten or more counts support this clonotype. The J gene is TRBJ2-1, the V gene TRBV10-3, with D maybe TRBD2 (5 bases). V dropped 10 bases and J dropped 9 bases, with 13 bases sitting between them. CDR3 size: 11 residues. Germline V lookup: CDR1 ENHRY, CDR2 SYGVKD. CDR3 in DNA: TGTGCCACTGGAGGAATAAGTGAGCAGTTCTTC. Translated, it gives CATGGISEQFF.

This clonotype was picked up many times. The chain is built from TRBV12-3 or TRBV12-4 and TRBJ2-5, with 7 bases matching TRBD1. The J segment lost 1 base and the V segment lost 6 bases, leaving 2 bases of the junction unmatched. This CDR3 contains 13 residues. The CDR3 DNA follows: TGTGCCAGCAGCAGGGGGAGCCAAGAGACCCAGTACTTC. It translates to CASSRGSQETQYF.

This clonotype was recorded many times. This chain's CDR3 is CASSYPGTDLTGYTF. The CDR3 DNA sequence: TGTGCCAGCAGCTACCCCGGGACAGATCTTACAGGCTACACCTTC. The chain employs TRBV7-9 and TRBJ1-2, with 7 bases matching TRBD1. The V gene's germline CDR1 is SEHNR and CDR2 FQNEAQ (reference sequence). J gave up 8 bases and V 4 bases, and 13 bases lay outside the gene matches. The CDR3 length is 15 residues.

This clonotype has a count of ten or more. The V and J genes are TRBV6-1 and TRBJ2-7; D is perhaps TRBD2 (6 bases). The CDR3 totals 17 residues. Germline CDR1 MNHNS, CDR2 SASEGT. V was clipped by 0 bases and J by 2 bases, with 17 bases between them. The CDR3: CASSEARRRERPYEQYF. CDR3 DNA sequence: TGTGCCAGCAGTGAAGCCAGGAGGAGGGAGAGACCCTACGAGCAGTACTTC.

This clonotype was counted many times. The chain is built from TRBV28 and TRBJ1-1; 8 bases are a match to TRBD1. Per the germline V gene, CDR1 is MDHEN and CDR2 is SYDVKM. Trimming cost V 4 bases and J 3 bases; bases outside gene matches: 7. The CDR3 has 15 amino acids. The CDR3 nucleotides read TGTGCCAGCAGTTCAACGACAGGGGAGGACACTGAAGCTTTCTTT. Translating gives CASSSTTGEDTEAFF.

This clonotype was observed many times. The CDR3 is CASSSTSASRETQYF. CDR3 in DNA: TGTGCCAGCAGCTCGACTAGCGCCTCTCGGGAGACCCAGTACTTC. The rearrangement links TRBV7-2 to TRBJ2-5, with 8 bases matching TRBD2. Germline CDR1 and CDR2: SGHTA and FQGNSA. The CDR3 has 15 residues. Trimming at V came to 4 bases and at J to 5 bases, leaving 9 bases not matched to a gene.

This clonotype was seen repeatedly, ten times or more. The rearrangement joins TRBV7-2 to TRBJ2-7; TRBD2 aligns across 9 bases. Per germline, CDR1 SGHTA and CDR2 FQGNSA. CDR3 size: 16 residues. V shed 1 base and J 4 bases; nucleotides not matched to a gene: 8. CDR3 residues: CASSLGGGGGAYEQYF. In DNA form, the CDR3 reads TGTGCCAGCAGCTTAGGGGGAGGCGGGGGGGCTTACGAGCAGTACTTC.

This clonotype was detected many times. The J gene is TRBJ1-6, the V gene TRBV20-1; D gene unclear. The V gene lost 6 bases and the J gene lost 0 bases, with 21 bases spanning the gap. The germline CDR1 and CDR2 sequences are DFQATT and SNEGSKA (reference sequence). CDR3 size: 18 residues. The CDR3 here is CSAFNRQASSSYNSPLHF. CDR3 DNA: TGCAGTGCCTTCAATAGGCAGGCCTCAAGCTCCTATAATTCACCCCTCCACTTT.

In its sample, this clonotype was seen many times. The rearrangement joins TRBV4-3 to TRBJ2-7; D remains ambiguous. Germline assignment: CDR1 LGHNA and CDR2 YSLEER. The CDR3 sequence is 13 residues long. V was shortened by 0 bases and J by 7 bases, with 10 bases between the two germline ends. The CDR3 region is CASSQDFVSEQYF. The CDR3 DNA follows: TGCGCCAGCAGCCAAGACTTCGTTTCTGAGCAGTACTTC.

This clonotype has ten or more counts. Here the CDR3 omits its conserved ending phenylalanine or tryptophan, so a read error is the likely source. The chain links TRBV6-2 or TRBV6-3 to TRBJ2-1; 7 positions match TRBD1. CDR3 length equals 14 residues. V was pared by 6 bases and J by 3 bases, with 5 bases of the junction left unmatched. The germline V gene has CDR1 MNHEY and CDR2 SVGEGT. As DNA, the CDR3 is TGTGCCAGCAGCCTGGGACAGTTCTACAATGAGCAGTTCTCC. Translation: CASSLGQFYNEQFS.

At least ten counts were recorded for this clonotype. The chain combines TRBV7-2 with TRBJ2-3; D not certain. The CDR3 contains 15 residues. V lost 2 bases, J lost 1 base, and 10 bases lay in between. The germline gives CDR1 SGHTA, CDR2 FQGNSA. The CDR3 loop reads CASSLRFQGTDTQYF. In DNA form, the CDR3 reads TGTGCCAGCAGCTTACGATTTCAAGGCACAGATACGCAGTATTTT.

V usage is TRBV7-2 and J usage is TRBJ2-5, with D maybe TRBD2 (6 bases). Germline lookup yields CDR1 SGHTA and CDR2 FQGNSA. Trimming left V 3 bases short and J 5 bases short, with 13 bases between. The CDR3 has 14 residues. CDR3 region: CASSFMGGRETQYF. Written as DNA, the CDR3 is TGTGCCAGCAGCTTCATGGGGGGTCGTGAGACCCAGTACTTC.

There are many counts of this clonotype. The gene calls are TRBV30 and TRBJ1-1; D uncertain. V lost 3 bases to trimming and J lost 0 bases, with 26 bases between them. The germline V gene encodes CDR1 GTSNPN and CDR2 SVGIG (reference sequence). The CDR3 has 19 residues. CDR3 sequence (DNA): TGTGCCTGGAGGATCCGGAGTGATGGGAGTCGTGGGATGAACACTGAAGCTTTCTTT. It translates to CAWRIRSDGSRGMNTEAFF. Looking up the rest from reference TRBV30 and TRBJ1-1 gives the full variable domain: SQTIHQWPATLVQPVGSPLSLECTVEGTSNPNLYWYRQAAGRGLQLLFYSVGIGQISSEVPQNLSASRPQDRQFILSSKKLLLSDSGFYLCAWRIRSDGSRGMNTEAFFGQGTRLTVV.

Ten or more counts support this clonotype. V gene TRBV7-9 combines with J gene TRBJ1-2; TRBD1 matches at 7 bases. The J segment lost 4 bases and the V segment lost 4 bases, leaving 12 bases of the junction unmatched. Per the germline V gene, CDR1 is SEHNR and CDR2 is FQNEAQ (reference sequence). The CDR3 extends over 16 amino acids. CDR3 in amino acids: CASSSLAVGQSYGYTF. DNA of the CDR3: TGTGCCAGCAGCTCCTTAGCCGTGGGACAGAGCTATGGCTACACCTTC.

In this sample, this clonotype turned up many times. The V call is TRBV20-1, the J call TRBJ2-7; 8 bases match TRBD1. The CDR3 consists of 14 residues. V gave up 0 bases and J gave up 3 bases; unmatched junction bases: 4. The germline CDR1 and CDR2 sequences are DFQATT and SNEGSKA (reference sequence). The CDR3: CSARDRTGHYEQYF. CDR3 nucleotides: TGCAGTGCTAGAGATCGGACAGGGCACTACGAGCAGTACTTC.

In this sample, this clonotype turned up many times. DNA of the CDR3: TGTGCCAGCAGCTTAGGAGGAGGACGGCCAGGAAATCAGCCCCAGCATTTT. Translation gives CASSLGGGRPGNQPQHF. V usage is TRBV7-2 and J usage is TRBJ1-5; no clear D. Germline-derived CDR1 and CDR2 are SGHTA and FQGNSA. This CDR3 spans 17 amino acids. Trimming removed 1 base at V and 4 bases at J, with 17 bases between.

Many counts were recorded for this clonotype. This chain uses TRBV6-6 with TRBJ1-1; 9 positions match TRBD1. The CDR3 loop spans 17 amino acids. The V gene's germline CDR1 is MNHNY and CDR2 SVGAGI (reference sequence). The trim removed 4 bases at V and 4 bases at J, leaving 13 bases unmatched. CDR3 sequence (DNA): TGTGCCAGCAGTTCTCGGACAGGGGAGGACGGTGGCACTGAAGCTTTCTTT. This encodes CASSSRTGEDGGTEAFF.

This clonotype has ten or more counts. This chain links TRBV19 with TRBJ2-5, with 8 bases identical to TRBD2. CDR3 length equals 14 residues. CDR1 and CDR2 from the germline V gene are LNHDA and SQIVND (reference sequence). V lost 9 bases to trimming and J lost 5 bases; unmatched junction nucleotides: 11. This chain's CDR3 is CASRPGLEGETQYF. CDR3 coding DNA: TGTGCCAGCCGACCGGGACTAGAGGGGGAGACCCAGTACTTC.

The chain employs TRBV18 and TRBJ2-3; the D is unclear. The germline V and J ends were trimmed by 2 bases and 6 bases, with 12 bases remaining between them. Germline V gene lookup returns CDR1 KGHSH and CDR2 LQKENI. The CDR3 runs 14 residues. Here the CDR3 reads CASSPSLGSDTQYF. In DNA, the CDR3 is TGTGCCAGCTCACCATCTCTGGGCTCGGATACGCAGTATTTT.

This clonotype has ten or more counts. The chain is built from TRBV5-4 and TRBJ2-2; D call uncertain. Trimming removed 0 bases from V and 5 bases from J, with 5 bases in between. This CDR3 contains 13 residues. Germline V gene sequence: CDR1 SGHNT, CDR2 YYREEE (reference sequence). DNA of the CDR3: TGTGCCAGCAGCTTGGAGTCAACCGGGGAGCTGTTTTTT. This sequence encodes CASSLESTGELFF. Looking up the rest from reference TRBV5-4 and TRBJ2-2 gives the full variable domain: ETGVTQSPTHLIKTRGQQVTLRCSSQSGHNTVSWYQQALGQGPQFIFQYYREEENGRGNFPPRFSGLQFPNYSSELNVNALELDDSALYLCASSLESTGELFFGEGSRLTVL.

Many counts were recorded for this clonotype. V usage is TRBV7-2 and J usage is TRBJ1-2; D might be TRBD1 (5 bases). The CDR3 has 13 amino acids. CDR1 and CDR2 from the germline V gene are SGHTA and FQGNSA. V lost 1 base and J lost 8, with 11 bases in between. In DNA, the CDR3 is TGTGCCAGCAGCTTAGTTACTAGGGGAGGCTACACCTTC. Encoded protein: CASSLVTRGGYTF.

This clonotype was recorded many times. CDR3 protein: CASSFEGLTEAFF. In nucleotides, the CDR3 is TGTGCCAGCAGTTTTGAGGGGCTCACTGAAGCTTTCTTT. V and J are TRBV27 and TRBJ1-1; perhaps TRBD1 as D (5 bases). V was shortened by 3 bases and J by 4 bases, with 9 bases between the two germline ends. This CDR3 spans 13 amino acids. The germline V gene encodes CDR1 MNHEY and CDR2 SMNVEV (reference sequence).

This clonotype has ten or more counts. V is TRBV6-1 and J is TRBJ2-1, with 8 bases that match TRBD2. The CDR3 covers 15 residues. Per germline, CDR1 MNHNS and CDR2 SASEGT. J gave up 6 bases and V 5 bases, and 9 bases lay outside the gene matches. CDR3 coding DNA: TGTGCCAGCAGTTCCCGAATAGCGGGGACCAATGAGCAGTTCTTC. Translating it yields CASSSRIAGTNEQFF.

In its sample, this clonotype was seen many times. This chain links TRBV7-2 with TRBJ1-5, with D tentatively TRBD1 (5 bases). The CDR3 runs 13 residues. V was trimmed by 2 bases and J by 4 bases, leaving 6 bases between them. Germline assignment: CDR1 SGHTA and CDR2 FQGNSA. In nucleotides, the CDR3 is TGTGCCAGCAGCTTATGGGGGAATCAGCCCCAGCATTTT. Translating it yields CASSLWGNQPQHF.

This clonotype was seen at least ten times. The chain recombines TRBV28 with TRBJ1-1, with 7 bases aligning to TRBD1. The CDR3 loop spans 12 amino acids. V dropped 6 bases and J dropped 8; count of bases not matched to a gene: 6. Germline V gene sequence: CDR1 MDHEN, CDR2 SYDVKM. The CDR3 is CASRSGQQEAFF. CDR3 DNA: TGTGCCAGCAGATCGGGACAGCAAGAAGCTTTCTTT.